A single sample gave rise to the 3 T cell receptor beta chains below, sequenced in a study of T cell responses to AZD1222 COVID-19 vaccine. The table came from immunoSEQ multiplex PCR; TCRdb's copy has only in-frame clones and leaves some out. Of about 90,000 clones listed, 70% to 90% are singletons. The source was peripheral blood, collected 28 days after the second AZD1222 dose. The receptors originated from an adult who received the AZD1222 COVID-19 vaccine.

This clone was detected only once. CDR3 nucleotide sequence: TGTGCCAGCAGCTTAGAATTGAGCGGGGGCTCCTACGAGCAGTACTTC. Encoded protein: CASSLELSGGSYEQYF. The chain uses TRBV7-2 and TRBJ2-7, with TRBD2 matching 8 bases. The CDR3 consists of 16 residues. Germline trimming cut 1 base from V and 0 bases from J; bases unmatched to any gene: 5. Per germline, CDR1 SGHTA and CDR2 FQGNSA.

This chain joins TRBV12-3 or TRBV12-4 and TRBJ1-2; no clear D. With 3 bases removed from V and 5 bases from J, the gap between germline ends came to 7 bases. This CDR3 contains 12 residues. DNA of the CDR3: TGTGCCAGCAGTTTCCGGTTTTATGGCTACACCTTC. Residues: CASSFRFYGYTF.

The chain carries TRBV28 and TRBJ2-1; unclear D gene. Per germline, CDR1 MDHEN and CDR2 SYDVKM. The CDR3 totals 15 residues. V was shortened by 7 bases and J by 0 bases, with 13 bases between the two germline ends. The CDR3 coding sequence is TGTGCCAGCACCCCTCAGGTAATCTCCTACAATGAGCAGTTCTTC. Encoded protein: CASTPQVISYNEQFF.